The clone carrying this T cell receptor (beta chain) was detected only a few times. Germline lookup yields CDR1 LGHDT and CDR2 YNNKEL (reference sequence). CDR3 length equals 16 residues. V lost 4 bases and J 7 bases, leaving 19 bases between the germline ends. One entry per CDR3 protein results from TCRdb running MiXCR on the RT-PCR reads. In the table there are a few hundred thousand distinct CDR3 sequences, more than 35% of which are singletons. This sample was included in a study of patients and donors after allogeneic stem cell transplantation. Sequencing was done on a sample of blood, either unsorted or a sorted T cell fraction (not recorded which). The clonotype comes from a human donor who was either an allogeneic HSCT recipient or a stem cell or donor lymphocyte infusion donor (not recorded which). It is not recorded whose cells these are; they may come from a transplant donor. V usage is TRBV3-1 and J usage is TRBJ2-2, with D uncertain. CDR3 coding DNA: TGTGCCAGCAGCCCGAGAGCAGCAGTCTGGTACGGGGAGCTGTTTTTT. Its translation: CASSPRAAVWYGELFF.